This TCR beta chain stems from a study of shared clonotypes between healthy human individuals. CDR3 size: 15 residues. Trimming at V came to 5 bases and at J to 2 bases, leaving 8 bases not matched to a gene. Germline lookup yields CDR1 SQVTM and CDR2 ANQGSEA. Deep-level running was used for the assay. Tens of thousands of T cell genomes, or about 200 ng DNA, went into the sorted-subset replicate PCRs. Repertoires were generated with immunoSEQ multiplex PCR, while TCRdb's copy carries only in-frame clones and drops some. The sample contains roughly 410,000 clones, roughly 96% of which appear only once.

The source material was memory CD8+ T cells sorted from blood. Subset of the sample: CD45RO+ cells pooled with CCR7-negative TemRA cells. This TCR was sampled from a young man in good health. V gene TRBV29-1 combines with J gene TRBJ2-1, with 8 bases lining up with TRBD1. The CDR3 protein is CSVSEDRGPYNEQFF. The CDR3 nucleotides are TGCAGCGTTTCTGAAGACAGGGGACCCTACAATGAGCAGTTCTTC.